The clone carrying this TCR beta chain showed up just once. Its antigen is still unknown. The data are from a study of T cells in Graves' hyperthyroidism and ophthalmopathy. Uncontrolled infection, other autoimmune disease, pregnancy or lactation led to exclusion. Germline loops: CDR1 SGDLS, CDR2 YYNGEE. This CDR3 has 13 residues. Trimming removed 2 bases at V and 10 bases at J, with 10 bases between. Amplified regions were TCR beta CDR3 sequences from RNA transcripts. The primer set for the first-round RT-PCR of the TCR CDR3 was HTBI. One entry per CDR3 protein, called by TCRdb with MiXCR from the multiplex PCR reads. The sample holds approximately 740,000 distinct CDR3 sequences, 11% to 15% seen once. General observations from the study: Researchers found most expanded thyroid clonotypes above 0.001 in blood as well.

The TCR sequence derives from a woman aged 18-29 years with Graves' hyperthyroidism. The sample taken for sequencing was blood. The chain combines TRBV9 with TRBJ1-6, with D hard to call. The CDR3: CASSVGHASPLHF. DNA of the CDR3: TGTGCCAGCAGCGTTGGGCATGCCTCACCCCTCCACTTT.